This is a list of T cell receptor beta chains from one sample in a study of T cell clonotyping in hematopoietic cell transplantation. Sequencing used immunoSEQ multiplex PCR; TCRdb keeps in-frame clones, though not all of them. This repertoire shows approximately 9,700 clones, around four fifths found once; its top ten account for roughly 7.9%. Sequenced material: PBMCs, taken 30 days after allogeneic stem cell transplant. These receptors were obtained from a female patient in her 40s who had an allogeneic stem cell transplant from a related donor, so T cells may come from the graft donor. Some clones in this sample may be carry-over from other donors' samples. Both conserved end residues are part of each CDR3. A D gene is named only where the DNA matches it firmly. The size of a clone is reported for some rows only, either as once, few or many, or as a class for expanded clones.

TRBD2 | few | TRBJ2-2 | TRBV10-3 | CAIAGGTGELFF | TGTGCCATCGCGGGGGGAACCGGGGAGCTGTTTTTT
TRBD1 | once | TRBJ2-1 | TRBV27 | CASRDSYNEQFF | TGTGCCAGCCGGGACAGCTACAATGAGCAGTTCTTC
TRBD1 | NA | TRBJ2-3 | TRBV14 | CASSLRTGLNTDTQYF | TGTGCCAGCAGCCTCCGGACAGGCCTCAACACAGATACGCAGTATTTT
TRBD1 | NA | TRBJ2-5 | TRBV19 | CASSPDRVVETQYF | TGTGCCAGTAGTCCCGACAGGGTGGTAGAGACCCAGTACTTC
TRBD2 | large | TRBJ2-7 | TRBV5-4 | CASSLGGSSDEQYF | TGTGCCAGCAGCTTGGGCGGGAGTAGCGACGAGCAGTACTTC
NA | NA | TRBJ2-1 | TRBV10-1 | CASSALGSGNEQFF | TGCGCCAGCAGTGCGTTGGGTTCAGGGAATGAGCAGTTCTTC
NA | NA | TRBJ2-5 | TRBV13 | CASSATDRETQYF | TGTGCCAGCAGCGCGACGGACCGGGAGACCCAGTACTTC
TRBD1 | NA | TRBJ2-4 | TRBV19 | CASSMTGVKNIQYF | TGTGCCAGTAGTATGACAGGGGTCAAAAACATTCAGTACTTC
NA | NA | TRBJ2-5 | TRBV5-5 | CASSRASQETQYF | TGTGCCAGCAGCCGCGCTTCCCAAGAGACCCAGTACTTC
TRBD2 | NA | TRBJ2-7 | TRBV4-3 | CASSQAYGGGAYEQYF | TGCGCCAGCAGCCAAGCGTATGGGGGAGGGGCCTACGAGCAGTACTTC
NA | NA | TRBJ1-2 | TRBV6-5 | CASSTGIFNYGYTF | TGTGCCAGCAGCACAGGGATCTTTAACTATGGCTACACCTTC
NA | NA | TRBJ1-5 | TRBV28 | CASSLGNQPQHF | TGTGCCAGCAGTTTAGGGAATCAGCCCCAGCATTTT
NA | NA | TRBJ2-7 | TRBV6-8 | CASTADGSSYEQYF | TGTGCCAGCACGGCGGACGGCAGCTCCTACGAGCAGTACTTC
NA | NA | TRBJ1-1 | TRBV19 | CASSQQGIEAFF | TGTGCCAGTAGCCAACAGGGAATTGAAGCTTTCTTT
TRBD1 | NA | TRBJ1-2 | TRBV6-5 | CASSYYDRGSGYTF | TGTGCCAGCAGTTACTACGACAGGGGGTCGGGCTACACCTTC
NA | NA | TRBJ1-2 | TRBV6-6 | CASNEGAFGYTF | TGTGCCAGCAATGAGGGTGCTTTCGGCTACACCTTC
NA | NA | TRBJ2-7 | TRBV29-1 | CSVERQGEQYF | TGCAGCGTTGAACGTCAAGGCGAGCAGTACTTC
NA | NA | TRBJ1-2 | TRBV7-6 | CASSSPGSLNLWF | TGTGCCAGCAGCTCCCCGGGGTCTCTTAATCTGTGGTTC
NA | NA | TRBJ2-5 | TRBV23-1 | CASSQSGLQETQYF | TGCGCCAGCAGTCAATCGGGGCTTCAAGAGACCCAGTACTTC
NA | NA | TRBJ2-1 | TRBV5-5 | CASSFGDRSYNEQFF | TGTGCCAGCAGCTTTGGGGATCGTTCCTACAATGAGCAGTTCTTC
NA | NA | TRBJ2-7 | TRBV5-1 | CASSLGGPSYEQYF | TGCGCCAGCAGCTTAGGGGGGCCCTCCTACGAGCAGTACTTC
NA | NA | TRBJ1-6 | TRBV19 | CASSIGDGLRSPLHF | TGTGCCAGTAGTATAGGGGACGGACTTCGCTCACCCCTCCACTTT
NA | few | TRBJ1-2 | TRBV7-9 | CASSPKKYTF | TGTGCCAGCAGCCCCAAAAAGTACACCTTC
NA | few | TRBJ1-4 | TRBV10-3 | CAIREEGQGEKLFF | TGTGCCATCAGAGAAGAGGGACAAGGTGAAAAACTGTTTTTT
TRBD2 | once | TRBJ2-1 | TRBV2 | CASRFSGSPNEQFF | TGTGCCAGCAGATTTAGCGGGAGTCCGAATGAGCAGTTCTTC
NA | once | TRBJ2-7 | TRBV5-6 | CASSPAGRGLSYEQYF | TGTGCCAGCAGCCCCGCTGGGCGGGGCCTATCTTACGAGCAGTACTTC
TRBD1 | NA | TRBJ1-2 | TRBV6-6 | CASSYLGQTYGYTF | TGTGCCAGCAGTTACCTGGGACAGACCTATGGCTACACCTTC
NA | NA | TRBJ1-5 | TRBV30 | CAWSETGSDQPQHF | TGTGCCTGGAGTGAAACAGGTTCGGATCAGCCCCAGCATTTT
TRBD1 | few | TRBJ2-7 | TRBV4-1 | CASSQGGQVYEQYF | TGCGCCAGCAGCCAAGGGGGACAGGTCTACGAGCAGTACTTC
NA | large | TRBJ1-2 | TRBV14 | CASSKMAAAISNYGYTF | TGTGCCAGCAGCAAAATGGCGGCGGCTATTTCTAACTATGGCTACACCTTC
TRBD1 | NA | TRBJ2-4 | TRBV7-8 | CASSLATGGPGNIQYF | TGTGCCAGCAGCTTAGCAACAGGGGGCCCCGGAAACATTCAGTACTTC
TRBD1 | NA | TRBJ1-2 | TRBV9 | CASSVAVTGDGYTF | TGTGCCAGCAGCGTAGCGGTGACAGGGGATGGCTACACCTTC
TRBD2 | NA | TRBJ2-3 | TRBV19 | CASSLGLALSDTQYF | TGTGCCAGTAGTCTCGGACTAGCGCTCTCAGATACGCAGTATTTT
TRBD1 | few | TRBJ2-7 | TRBV10-2 | CASSESGQGYEQYF | TGCGCCAGCAGCGAGTCGGGACAGGGTTACGAGCAGTACTTC
NA | medium-sized | TRBJ2-3 | TRBV7-9 | CASSLTVYTDTQYF | TGTGCCAGCAGCTTAACGGTCTACACAGATACGCAGTATTTT